Listed below are T cell receptor beta chains from one sample, sequenced in a study of shared clonotypes between healthy human individuals. The table came from immunoSEQ multiplex PCR; TCRdb's copy has only in-frame clones and leaves some out. The sample carries around 2,000,000 clones, over 85% recorded once. The source material was naive CD4+ T cells sorted from blood. The source of these receptors is a man between 18 and 29 years old in good health. Each CDR3 is given with its conserved first and last residue. A D gene is named only where the DNA matches it firmly. Only some rows state a clone size, as once, few, many or a class for expanded clones.

J | V | D | size | DNA | CDR3
TRBJ2-7 | TRBV6-6 | . | . | TGTGCCAGCGCGAGCTCCTACGAGCAGTACTTC | CASASSYEQYF
TRBJ1-5 | TRBV6-1 | . | once | TGTGCCAGCAGTGAAAAAAGTGGGTTATCGGGGCAGCCCCAGCATTTT | CASSEKSGLSGQPQHF
TRBJ2-3 | TRBV29-1 | . | once | TGCAGCGCCCTGAACGAGATCACAGATACGCAGTATTTT | CSALNEITDTQYF
TRBJ1-5 | TRBV6-5 | . | once | TGTGCCAGCAGACCTGACAGGTTTAATCAGCCCCAGCATTTT | CASRPDRFNQPQHF
TRBJ1-3 | TRBV7-2 | . | . | TGTGCCAGCAGCTTACTCGCGGGAAGGAAAGACACCATATATTTT | CASSLLAGRKDTIYF
TRBJ1-5 | TRBV5-4 | TRBD1 | . | TGTGCCAGCAGCTTTTTCGGGACAGGGAATCAGCCCCAGCATTTT | CASSFFGTGNQPQHF
TRBJ2-3 | TRBV10-3 | . | . | TGTGCCATCAGTGGCGGGACAGTCTCCACAGATACGCAGTATTTT | CAISGGTVSTDTQYF
TRBJ2-7 | TRBV4-3 | . | . | TGCGCCAGCAGCCCCTCGATCTCCACCTACGAGCAGTACTTC | CASSPSISTYEQYF
TRBJ1-6 | TRBV7-2 | TRBD1 | . | TGTGCCAGCAGGAGACCTACAGGGGGGGATTCACCCCTCCACTTT | CASRRPTGGDSPLHF
TRBJ2-6 | TRBV4-3 | . | . | TGCGCCAGCAGCCAGGGGCACGCGGGAAGCTCTGGGGCCAACGTCCTGACTTTC | CASSQGHAGSSGANVLTF
TRBJ1-4 | TRBV2 | . | . | TGTGCCAGCAGCACAACAGGGTTTGGGGGGGAAAAACTGTTTTTT | CASSTTGFGGEKLFF
TRBJ2-5 | TRBV18 | . | . | TGTGCCAGCTCACCAACACTAGCCTCCCAAGAGACCCAGTACTTC | CASSPTLASQETQYF
TRBJ2-1 | TRBV7-2 | . | . | TGTGCCAGCAGCTCGGGCAGTACCTCCTACAATGAGCAGTTCTTC | CASSSGSTSYNEQFF
TRBJ1-1 | TRBV18 | TRBD1 | . | TGTGCCGGCGGTGGACAGGGCTTCACTGAAGCTTTCTTT | CAGGGQGFTEAFF
TRBJ1-3 | TRBV19 | . | . | TGTGCCAGTAGTATTGGACAAACCTCTGGAAACACCATATATTTT | CASSIGQTSGNTIYF
TRBJ2-3 | TRBV6-1 | . | . | TGTGCCAGCAGTGAAATGGGAAGGACAGATACGCAGTATTTT | CASSEMGRTDTQYF
TRBJ2-7 | TRBV5-1 | . | . | TGCGCCAGCAGACTAGACAGTGCCCCCGAGCAGTACTTC | CASRLDSAPEQYF
TRBJ1-1 | TRBV5-1 | . | . | TGCGCCAGCAGCTTGGGCAGTTACACTGAAGCTTTCTTT | CASSLGSYTEAFF
TRBJ2-7 | TRBV5-1 | TRBD1 | . | TGCGCCAGCAGCTTTAAGGACAGGGGCGAGCAGTACTTC | CASSFKDRGEQYF
TRBJ1-6 | TRBV7-9 | TRBD1 | . | TGTGCCAGCAGCTTAGTAGCTTCGTCAGGGGGCTATAATTCACCCCTCCACTTT | CASSLVASSGGYNSPLHF
TRBJ2-7 | TRBV6-5 | . | . | TGTGCCAGCAGTCAGAGGGGGGGTTCGGCCTACGAGCAGTACTTC | CASSQRGGSAYEQYF
TRBJ2-5 | TRBV2 | . | . | TGTGCCAGCAACGCTGGGGTGAGGGAGACCCAGTACTTC | CASNAGVRETQYF
TRBJ1-3 | TRBV5-8 | TRBD1 | . | TGTGCCAGCAGCCGGGACAGGGCTGGAAACACCATATATTTT | CASSRDRAGNTIYF
TRBJ2-5 | TRBV30 | . | . | TGTGCCTGGAGTGGGGGGATAGGAGAGACCCAGTACTTC | CAWSGGIGETQYF
TRBJ1-2 | TRBV6-5 | . | . | TGTGCCAGCAGCAACGTGGGGGGCAATAATGGCTACACCTTC | CASSNVGGNNGYTF
TRBJ2-5 | TRBV9 | . | . | TGTGCCAGCAGCGTAGGGGACCTGGCGGGGGAGACCCAGTACTTC | CASSVGDLAGETQYF
TRBJ2-7 | TRBV10-2 | . | . | TGCGCCAGCAATAGCAACCCTGGCTACGAGCAGTACTTC | CASNSNPGYEQYF
TRBJ2-1 | TRBV9 | . | . | TGTGCCAGCAGCGTAGGGAGCTCCTACAATGAGCAGTTCTTC | CASSVGSSYNEQFF